These 18 T cell receptor beta chains originate from one sample sequenced in a study of patients and donors after allogeneic stem cell transplantation. TCRdb called the RT-PCR reads again in MiXCR, with one record for every CDR3 protein. Altogether about 960,000 distinct CDR3 sequences are present, roughly 18% being singletons, with the ten largest covering around 6%. Specimen: blood, either unsorted or a sorted T cell fraction (not recorded which). These receptors were collected from a human donor who was either an allogeneic HSCT recipient or a stem cell or donor lymphocyte infusion donor (not recorded which). It is not recorded whose cells these are; they may come from a transplant donor.

This clonotype was seen only a few times. The gene calls are TRBV3-1 and TRBJ1-2; 7 bases match TRBD1. The germline CDR1 and CDR2 sequences are LGHDT and YNNKEL (reference sequence). The ends lost 3 bases at V and 1 base at J; junction bases unmatched: 8. The CDR3 length is 16 residues. The CDR3 sequence is CASSHRLQGLNYGYTF. The CDR3 region has the DNA TGTGCCAGCAGCCACCGATTACAGGGGCTTAACTATGGCTACACCTTC.

V is TRBV6-2 or TRBV6-3 and J is TRBJ2-5; D may be TRBD1 (6 bases). The V gene lost 2 bases and the J gene lost 8 bases, with 15 bases spanning the gap. The CDR3 has 14 residues. Germline lookup yields CDR1 MNHEY and CDR2 SVGEGT. The CDR3 coding sequence is TGTGCCAGCAGTTACCAGAGGACAGCCGCCACCCAGTACTTC. Amino acid sequence: CASSYQRTAATQYF.

This clonotype was counted between two and nine times. The chain carries TRBV4-3 and TRBJ2-1; maybe TRBD1 (5 bases). Trimming cost V 5 bases and J 7 bases, with 12 bases left between them. The CDR3 runs to 13 residues. Germline V gene lookup returns CDR1 LGHNA and CDR2 YSLEER. This chain's CDR3 is CASSSAGLNEQFF. As DNA, the CDR3 is TGCGCCAGCAGCTCGGCAGGGCTGAATGAGCAGTTCTTC.

This chain joins TRBV4-1 and TRBJ2-7; D uncertain. Trimming stripped 0 bases from V and 2 bases from J, with 11 bases between. Germline lookup yields CDR1 MGHRA and CDR2 YSYEKL. The CDR3 length is 15 residues. CDR3 coding DNA: TGCGCCAGCAGCCAAGATCTGGGGTTTCCCTACGAGCAGTACTTC. This codes for CASSQDLGFPYEQYF.

This clonotype was counted between two and nine times. This rearrangement joins TRBV20-1 to TRBJ2-7; the D call may be TRBD1 or TRBD2 (5 bases each). Trimming took off 4 bases at V and 4 bases at J, with 14 bases between the two ends. The germline CDR1 and CDR2 sequences are DFQATT and SNEGSKA (reference sequence). CDR3 length: 13 amino acids. CDR3 loop: CSAIPGRTYEQYF. As DNA, the CDR3 is TGCAGTGCTATTCCGGGACGGACTTACGAGCAGTACTTC.

V gene TRBV27 combines with J gene TRBJ1-1; TRBD1 agrees at 10 bases. CDR1 and CDR2 from the germline V gene are MNHEY and SMNVEV (reference sequence). CDR3 length: 15 amino acids. V shed 7 bases, J shed 1 base, and the junction held 6 bases outside the gene matches. DNA of the CDR3: TGTGCCAGCACCACTAGACAGGGGGCGAACACTGAAGCTTTCTTT. The encoded protein is CASTTRQGANTEAFF.

This chain connects TRBV7-3 to TRBJ1-1, with unresolved D. Germline loops: CDR1 SGHTA, CDR2 FQGTGA. Trimming left V 5 bases short and J 3 bases short, with 7 bases between. This CDR3 spans 12 amino acids. Here the CDR3 DNA reads TGTGCCAGCAGCGATCGTTACACTGAAGCTTTCTTT. Translating it yields CASSDRYTEAFF. The full variable domain, rest sourced from reference TRBV7-3 and TRBJ1-1, is GAGVSQTPSNKVTEKGKYVELRCDPISGHTALYWYRQSLGQGPEFLIYFQGTGAADDSGLPNDRFFAVRPEGSVSTLKIQRTERGDSAVYLCASSDRYTEAFFGQGTRLTVV.

This clonotype was counted ten times or more. This chain links TRBV20-1 with TRBJ2-1, with a possible D match to TRBD2 (6 bases). The CDR3 contains 14 residues. With 1 base removed from V and 4 bases from J, the gap between germline ends came to 11 bases. Germline V gene data show CDR1 as DFQATT and CDR2 as SNEGSKA (reference sequence). CDR3 residues: CSARGRDSYNEQFF. The CDR3 DNA reads TGCAGTGCTAGAGGTCGGGACTCGTACAATGAGCAGTTCTTC.

This rearrangement joins TRBV10-3 to TRBJ2-6; D unclear. The CDR3 contains 16 residues. V lost 4 bases, J lost 2 bases, and 12 bases lay in between. Per germline, CDR1 ENHRY and CDR2 SYGVKD. The CDR3 sequence is CAISVAMGPGANVLTF. Here the CDR3 DNA reads TGTGCCATCAGTGTCGCCATGGGCCCTGGGGCCAACGTCCTGACTTTC.

This rearrangement joins TRBV7-2 to TRBJ1-4; 7 nucleotides align to TRBD1. Germline CDR1 reads SGHTA; CDR2 reads FQGNSA. V lost 3 bases, J lost 7 bases, and 5 bases stayed unmatched. This CDR3 has 14 amino acids. CDR3 sequence reads: CASSFGTALEKLFF. The CDR3 nucleotides are TGTGCCAGCAGCTTCGGGACAGCTCTTGAAAAACTGTTTTTT.

This clonotype was counted many times. This chain connects TRBV12-3 or TRBV12-4 to TRBJ1-1, with a weak D call TRBD1 (5 bases). This CDR3 comprises 15 residues. Trimming took 2 bases from V and 7 from J, leaving 17 bases between them. CDR3 in amino acids: CASSLSSQGGGEAFF. CDR3 coding DNA: TGTGCCAGCAGTTTATCCTCCCAGGGAGGCGGTGAAGCTTTCTTT.

This clonotype was counted between two and nine times. The chain is built from TRBV12-3 or TRBV12-4 and TRBJ2-1, with no clear D. V was pared by 3 bases and J by 2 bases, with 11 bases between. The CDR3 is 15 residues long. The CDR3 region has the DNA TGTGCCAGCAGTTTGGCGGACCCACCCTACAATGAGCAGTTCTTC. Translated, it gives CASSLADPPYNEQFF.

The chain carries TRBV7-9 and TRBJ2-3, with 9 bases aligning to TRBD1. This CDR3 spans 15 amino acids. Trimming took 5 bases from V and 4 from J; bases not matched to a gene: 7. CDR1 and CDR2 (germline): SEHNR, FQNEAQ (reference sequence). CDR3 in amino acids: CASSPDRGKADTQYF. Here the CDR3 DNA reads TGTGCCAGCAGCCCCGACAGGGGGAAAGCAGATACGCAGTATTTT.

This clonotype showed up just a few times. This chain joins TRBV10-3 and TRBJ1-2; no definite D call. With 2 bases removed from V and 7 bases from J, the gap between germline ends came to 8 bases. Per the germline V gene, CDR1 is ENHRY and CDR2 is SYGVKD. CDR3 length equals 12 residues. CDR3 sequence reads: CAISEMALGYTF. The CDR3 nucleotides are TGTGCCATCAGTGAGATGGCCCTTGGCTACACCTTC.

The chain couples TRBV28 to TRBJ1-5; D is possibly TRBD1 (5 bases). Trimming removed 2 bases from V and 2 bases from J, with 10 bases in between. This CDR3 contains 15 residues. Germline CDR1 and CDR2: MDHEN and SYDVKM. The DNA of the CDR3 is TGTGCCAGCAGTTTAATACACAGGCGCAATCAGCCCCAGCATTTT. Translation: CASSLIHRRNQPQHF.

This sequence joins TRBV7-2 and TRBJ1-2; D gene uncertain. Germline-derived CDR1 and CDR2 are SGHTA and FQGNSA. The V end was cut by 0 bases, the J end by 0 bases, with 11 bases between. This CDR3 comprises 16 residues. The CDR3 is CASSLARGTTNYGYTF. The CDR3 nucleotides are TGTGCCAGCAGCTTAGCAAGAGGCACCACTAACTATGGCTACACCTTC.

V and J are TRBV6-4 and TRBJ2-2; D is possibly TRBD2 (6 bases). CDR3 size: 15 residues. Trimming shortened V by 3 bases and J by 0 bases, and 8 bases separated the two germline ends. In germline, CDR1 is MRHNA, CDR2 SNTAGT. The CDR3 DNA sequence: TGTGCCAGCAGTGATAGCGGTACGAACACCGGGGAGCTGTTTTTT. This sequence encodes CASSDSGTNTGELFF.

V usage is TRBV12-3 or TRBV12-4 and J usage is TRBJ2-3; D possibly uses TRBD1 or TRBD2 (5 bases each). This CDR3 region has 15 residues. With 0 bases removed from V and 2 bases from J, the gap between germline ends came to 9 bases. CDR3 DNA: TGTGCCAGCAGTTTAGCGGGGACCAACACAGATACGCAGTATTTT. As protein: CASSLAGTNTDTQYF.